These 23 T cell receptor beta chains originate from one sample sequenced in a study of monozygotic twins with cystic fibrosis. TCRdb's table, derived via immunoSEQ multiplex PCR, lists solely in-frame clones and lacks some. The table includes about 24,000 clones, approximately 89% detected once. Sequencing used blood. These receptor sequences come from a girl aged 2-15 years with cystic fibrosis.

This clone came up once. The chain employs TRBV6-5 and TRBJ1-2; D is possibly TRBD1 (6 bases). CDR1 MNHEY and CDR2 SVGAGI come from the germline V gene. Trimming pared 6 bases from V and 0 bases from J, leaving 14 bases between. The CDR3 is made up of 15 amino acids. DNA of the CDR3: TGTGCCAGCAGGTCGACAGGAAAAGCTAACTATGGCTACACCTTC. Translation: CASRSTGKANYGYTF.

The chain links TRBV9 to TRBJ1-1; TRBD1 is a possible D gene (6 bases). The CDR3 length is 16 residues. Trimming removed 0 bases at V and 1 base at J, with 13 bases between. CDR1 is SGDLS and CDR2 is YYNGEE in the germline V gene. The CDR3 region has the DNA TGTGCCAGCAGCGTAGACCCCAGGGGCGAGAACACTGAAGCTTTCTTT. This sequence encodes CASSVDPRGENTEAFF.

This chain joins TRBV27 and TRBJ2-7; either TRBD1 or TRBD2 may supply D (6 bases each). This CDR3 has 15 residues. The V gene's germline CDR1 is MNHEY and CDR2 SMNVEV (reference sequence). V lost 6 bases and J 0 bases, leaving 15 bases between the germline ends. CDR3 protein: CASRPLGGSSYEQYF. The CDR3 DNA is TGTGCCAGCAGACCTCTAGGGGGGAGCTCCTACGAGCAGTACTTC.

This sequence joins TRBV5-1 and TRBJ2-1; D perhaps matches TRBD2 (6 bases). There are 15 residues in the CDR3. Per germline, CDR1 SGHRS and CDR2 YFSETQ. Trimming cost V 4 bases and J 5 bases, with 16 bases left between them. The CDR3 nucleotides read TGCGCCAGCAGCCTGGGGGGAAATATAAACAATGAGCAGTTCTTC. It is translated as CASSLGGNINNEQFF.

The chain combines TRBV7-9 with TRBJ1-1; D uncertain. Germline CDR1 reads SEHNR; CDR2 reads FQNEAQ (reference sequence). V lost 6 bases, J lost 1 base, and 6 bases lay in between. The CDR3 runs 12 residues. CDR3 nucleotide sequence: TGTGCCAGCAGTCGACAGAACACTGAAGCTTTCTTT. Translation gives CASSRQNTEAFF.

This chain connects TRBV13 to TRBJ1-1, with D possibly TRBD1 on 5 matching bases. V lost 5 bases and J lost 0, with 16 bases in between. The CDR3 covers 16 residues. Germline CDR1 PRHDT, CDR2 FYEKMQ (reference sequence). The CDR3 DNA follows: TGTGCCAGCAGCCTACCCGCCGGGACCATGAACACTGAAGCTTTCTTT. Protein sequence: CASSLPAGTMNTEAFF.

This chain links TRBV5-6 with TRBJ1-5, with TRBD1 matching 7 bases. The junction had 3 bases not matched to a gene; V was cut back by 3 bases and J by 6 bases. The CDR3 runs 13 residues. CDR1 is SGHDT and CDR2 is YYEEEE in the germline V gene. DNA for the CDR3: TGTGCCAGCAGCTGGGACAGAGGTCAGCCCCAGCATTTT. Its translation is CASSWDRGQPQHF.

This sequence joins TRBV6-5 and TRBJ2-3, with 8 positions matching TRBD2. Germline values: CDR1 MNHEY, CDR2 SVGAGI. The CDR3 has 15 residues. After removal of 6 bases from V and 0 bases from J, the junction contained 5 bases not matched to a gene. CDR3 amino acids: CASRRLAGSTDTQYF. The CDR3 DNA reads TGTGCCAGCAGGCGATTAGCGGGGAGCACAGATACGCAGTATTTT.

Comment on this clone: Sequence at one end of the junction differs from germline and may be a read error. V usage is TRBV6-1 and J usage is TRBJ2-3, with TRBD2 matching 9 bases. Germline assignment: CDR1 MNHNS and CDR2 SASEGT. The CDR3 is 18 residues long. The CDR3 DNA sequence: TGTGCCACCAGTGGGGACTATAGCGGGGGCGGCGGCACAGATACGCAGTATTTT. This gives the protein CATSGDYSGGGGTDTQYF.

V and J are TRBV5-4 and TRBJ2-1; 13 bases are a match to TRBD2. Per germline, CDR1 SGHNT and CDR2 YYREEE (reference sequence). The CDR3 has 18 amino acids. J lost 8 bases, V lost 3 bases, and 14 bases had no gene match. The CDR3 sequence is CASSSSRHTSGGADEQFF. DNA of the CDR3: TGTGCCAGCAGCTCCAGCAGGCACACTAGCGGGGGGGCTGATGAGCAGTTCTTC. The full variable domain, rest sourced from reference TRBV5-4 and TRBJ2-1, is ETGVTQSPTHLIKTRGQQVTLRCSSQSGHNTVSWYQQALGQGPQFIFQYYREEENGRGNFPPRFSGLQFPNYSSELNVNALELDDSALYLCASSSSRHTSGGADEQFFGPGTRLTVL.

The rearrangement links TRBV27 to TRBJ1-1, with a weak D call TRBD1 (6 bases). V shed 6 bases and J shed 2 bases, with 19 bases lying between them. CDR1 MNHEY and CDR2 SMNVEV come from the germline V gene (reference sequence). The CDR3 is 16 residues long. DNA of the CDR3: TGTGCCAGCAGACCGAGGGCGGGGACACTAAACACTGAAGCTTTCTTT. This encodes CASRPRAGTLNTEAFF.

J is TRBJ2-3 and V is TRBV2; the D gene is possibly TRBD2 (6 bases). V gave up 4 bases and J gave up 7 bases, with 18 bases separating them. The CDR3 is 15 residues long. The germline V gene has CDR1 SNHLY and CDR2 FYNNEI. This chain's CDR3 is CASSVVGRSLNTQYF. CDR3 nucleotide sequence: TGTGCCAGCAGTGTGGTAGGGAGGTCTTTAAATACGCAGTATTTT.

The rearrangement joins TRBV6-5 to TRBJ1-1; D not resolved. The CDR3 has 13 amino acids. V lost 3 bases, J lost 0 bases, and 5 bases lay in between. Per germline, CDR1 MNHEY and CDR2 SVGAGI. CDR3 DNA: TGTGCCAGCAGTTATTCGCTGAACACTGAAGCTTTCTTT. Amino acid sequence: CASSYSLNTEAFF.

CDR3 nucleotide sequence: TGTGCCAGCAGTGAACCGGGACAGATTTATGGCTACACCTTC. Protein: CASSEPGQIYGYTF. V gene TRBV6-1 combines with J gene TRBJ1-2, with 7 positions matching TRBD1. Trimming cost V 2 bases and J 5 bases; bases outside gene matches: 5. Looked up from germline, CDR1 is MNHNS and CDR2 is SASEGT. The CDR3 is 14 amino acids.

This sequence joins TRBV18 and TRBJ1-1, with D possibly matching TRBD1 (5 bases). CDR3 length: 15 residues. Germline CDR1 and CDR2: KGHSH and LQKENI. V lost 1 base and J 1 base, leaving 10 bases between the germline ends. Here the CDR3 DNA reads TGTGCCAGCTCACCACAGGGGAGTGGGAACACTGAAGCTTTCTTT. This translates into CASSPQGSGNTEAFF.

The chain is built from TRBV4-3 and TRBJ1-5; 10 nucleotides match TRBD1. The germline CDR1 and CDR2 sequences are LGHNA and YSLEER. The CDR3 consists of 17 residues. The trim removed 4 bases at V and 2 bases at J, leaving 8 bases unmatched. The chain's CDR3 is CASSPWTGGKGNQPQHF. The DNA of the CDR3 is TGCGCCAGCAGCCCCTGGACAGGGGGGAAGGGCAATCAGCCCCAGCATTTT.

V usage is TRBV6-5 and J usage is TRBJ2-6, with D unclear. Germline V gene lookup returns CDR1 MNHEY and CDR2 SVGAGI. CDR3 size: 15 residues. V lost 2 bases and J lost 3, with 8 bases in between. This CDR3 reads CASSYISGGANVLTF. DNA of the CDR3: TGTGCCAGCAGTTACATCTCCGGTGGGGCCAACGTCCTGACTTTC.

V usage is TRBV2 and J usage is TRBJ2-3; D remains unclear. V lost 7 bases, J lost 5 bases, and 4 bases lay in between. Looked up from germline, CDR1 is SNHLY and CDR2 is FYNNEI. The CDR3 covers 10 residues. The CDR3 DNA reads TGTGCCAGCACCGTAGATACGCAGTATTTT. It translates to CASTVDTQYF.

The chain employs TRBV2 and TRBJ2-1; D is perhaps TRBD2 (6 bases). CDR1 is SNHLY and CDR2 is FYNNEI in the germline V gene. V lost 4 bases to trimming and J lost 0 bases, with 16 bases between them. CDR3 size: 17 residues. CDR3 DNA: TGTGCCAGCAGTGTCGATGCGGGAACGAGCTCCTACAATGAGCAGTTCTTC. Translation gives CASSVDAGTSSYNEQFF.

This rearrangement joins TRBV4-3 to TRBJ2-3, with TRBD2 matching 14 bases. This CDR3 has 16 residues. J lost 5 bases, V lost 3 bases, and 4 bases had no gene match. Looked up from germline, CDR1 is LGHNA and CDR2 is YSLEER. CDR3 region: CASSQQGLAGVDTQYF. In nucleotides, the CDR3 is TGCGCCAGCAGCCAGCAGGGACTAGCGGGGGTAGATACGCAGTATTTT.

The V gene is TRBV19, the J gene TRBJ1-1; TRBD1 is a possible D gene (6 bases). V lost 3 bases, J lost 1 base, and 15 bases lay in between. Germline lookup yields CDR1 LNHDA and CDR2 SQIVND (reference sequence). The CDR3 is 16 amino acids. The CDR3 nucleotides are TGTGCCAGTAGTATTCGGGGGGCAAACTCGAACACTGAAGCTTTCTTT. Translated, it gives CASSIRGANSNTEAFF.

CDR3 loop: CASSQSTGYTF. The CDR3 DNA is TGTGCCAGCAGCCAATCAACAGGCTACACCTTC. J is TRBJ1-2 and V is TRBV7-9; D is undetermined. The V end lost 5 bases, the J end lost 8 bases, and 9 bases lay between the germline ends. Germline assignment: CDR1 SEHNR and CDR2 FQNEAQ (reference sequence). The CDR3 runs 11 residues.

This chain uses TRBV29-1 with TRBJ2-1; 7 bases align to TRBD1. Germline values: CDR1 SQVTM, CDR2 ANQGSEA. V was pared by 4 bases and J by 5 bases, with 11 bases of the junction left unmatched. The CDR3 covers 15 residues. The chain's CDR3 is CSVVKPGQYDNEQFF. As DNA, the CDR3 is TGCAGCGTTGTTAAACCGGGACAGTACGACAATGAGCAGTTCTTC.